Following are 22 T cell receptor beta chains from one sample sequenced in a study of blood T cell repertoires in COVID-19. Assay used: immunoSEQ multiplex PCR; TCRdb lists only in-frame clones, some missing. The sample holds about 200,000 clones; approximately 87% are singletons and the top ten take approximately 6%. Sequencing was carried out using peripheral blood. These receptors were collected from a man aged 60 to 69 who had recovered from COVID-19.

The chain links TRBV19 to TRBJ2-7; the D gene is possibly TRBD2 (7 bases). This CDR3 has 11 amino acids. V lost 9 bases to trimming and J lost 6 bases, with 12 bases between them. Germline V gene data show CDR1 as LNHDA and CDR2 as SQIVND (reference sequence). This CDR3 reads CARRGGPEQYF. CDR3 nucleotides: TGTGCCAGGAGGGGGGGACCCGAGCAGTACTTC.

In this sample, this clone turned up once. V gene TRBV2 combines with J gene TRBJ2-5, with 11 bases lining up with TRBD1. The ends lost 7 bases at V and 2 bases at J; junction bases unmatched: 9. Germline V gene sequence: CDR1 SNHLY, CDR2 FYNNEI. This CDR3 is 16 amino acids long. CDR3: CASTRGTGGGQETQYF. CDR3 sequence (DNA): TGTGCCAGCACCCGCGGGACAGGGGGAGGGCAAGAGACCCAGTACTTC.

In its sample, this clone was seen once. This chain joins TRBV6-5 and TRBJ1-1, with 10 positions matching TRBD1. CDR3 length: 15 amino acids. Germline-derived CDR1 and CDR2 are MNHEY and SVGAGI. The trim removed 0 bases at V and 3 bases at J, leaving 1 base unmatched. This CDR3 is CASSYSGTGDTEAFF. In nucleotides, the CDR3 is TGTGCCAGCAGTTACTCGGGGACAGGGGACACTGAAGCTTTCTTT.

The genes are TRBV11-2 and TRBJ2-3, with 12 bases aligning to TRBD2. The CDR3 is 17 amino acids. Germline CDR1 SGHAT, CDR2 FQNNGV. With 5 bases clipped from V and 4 bases from J, the junction kept 10 bases outside the gene matches. The CDR3 sequence is CASSPLTSGSGADTQYF. In nucleotides, the CDR3 is TGTGCCAGCAGCCCCTTGACTAGCGGGAGTGGGGCAGATACGCAGTATTTT.

This clone was seen a handful of times. The genes are TRBV12-3 or TRBV12-4 and TRBJ2-1; no firm D call. The CDR3 spans 11 residues. Trimming stripped 5 bases from V and 15 bases from J, with 14 bases between. CDR3 DNA sequence: TGTGCCAGCAGTCAATACGGTGTCACGTTCTTC. Translated, it gives CASSQYGVTFF.

The CDR3 reads CASARFGQGTTTGELFF. The CDR3 nucleotides are TGTGCCAGTGCGAGATTCGGACAGGGGACAACCACCGGGGAGCTGTTTTTT. The V call is TRBV19, the J call TRBJ2-2; 9 bases map to TRBD1. CDR3 size: 17 residues. The ends lost 8 bases at V and 4 bases at J; junction bases unmatched: 14. Germline CDR1 reads LNHDA; CDR2 reads SQIVND (reference sequence).

V gene TRBV7-9 combines with J gene TRBJ2-2; 9 bases agree with TRBD1. Germline V lookup: CDR1 SEHNR, CDR2 FQNEAQ (reference sequence). This CDR3 is built from 14 residues. With V trimmed by 5 bases and J by 4 bases, 2 bases remained unmatched. The CDR3 region is CASSRDRVTGELFF. The CDR3 DNA reads TGTGCCAGCAGCCGGGACAGGGTCACCGGGGAGCTGTTTTTT. Complete variable domain (other parts from reference TRBV7-9 and TRBJ2-2): DTGVSQNPRHKITKRGQNVTFRCDPISEHNRLYWYRQTLGQGPEFLTYFQNEAQLEKSRLLSDRFSAERPKGSFSTLEIQRTEQGDSAMYLCASSRDRVTGELFFGEGSRLTVL.

This chain connects TRBV30 to TRBJ2-5; no reliable D call. V was shortened by 0 bases and J by 5 bases, with 4 bases between the two germline ends. The CDR3 sequence is 11 residues long. The V gene's germline CDR1 is GTSNPN and CDR2 SVGIG (reference sequence). The CDR3 bases are TGTGCCTGGAGTGTACTGGAGACCCAGTACTTC. As protein: CAWSVLETQYF.

The chain carries TRBV28 and TRBJ2-7; TRBD2 matches 7 bases. J lost 3 bases, V lost 11 bases, and 4 bases had no gene match. The CDR3 contains 11 residues. CDR1 and CDR2 from the germline V gene are MDHEN and SYDVKM. CDR3 amino acids: CAEGGNYEQYF. The DNA of the CDR3 is TGTGCCGAGGGAGGGAACTACGAGCAGTACTTC.

In its sample, this clone was seen once. The chain links TRBV14 to TRBJ1-4; 10 positions match TRBD1. The CDR3 extends over 18 amino acids. V shed 1 base and J 4 bases; nucleotides not matched to a gene: 9. The V gene's germline CDR1 is SGHDN and CDR2 FVKESK. CDR3 DNA sequence: TGTGCCAGCAGCCAAGCGTCCGGACAGGGGGGAGTTAATGAAAAACTGTTTTTT. Translating gives CASSQASGQGGVNEKLFF. The whole variable domain, filled in from reference TRBV14 and TRBJ1-4, reads EAGVTQFPSHSVIEKGQTVTLRCDPISGHDNLYWYRRVMGKEIKFLLHFVKESKQDESGMPNNRFLAERTGGTYSTLKVQPAELEDSGVYFCASSQASGQGGVNEKLFFGSGTQLSVL.

The chain couples TRBV7-9 to TRBJ1-4; 9 nucleotides agree with TRBD1. The V segment lost 7 bases and the J segment 7 bases; nucleotides outside the gene matches: 4. The CDR3 is 13 residues long. Per germline, CDR1 SEHNR and CDR2 FQNEAQ (reference sequence). CDR3 sequence: CASMTGGSEKLFF. In DNA form, the CDR3 reads TGTGCCAGCATGACAGGGGGGAGTGAAAAACTGTTTTTT. The entire variable domain, with the rest obtained from reference TRBV7-9 and TRBJ1-4, is as follows: DTGVSQNPRHKITKRGQNVTFRCDPISEHNRLYWYRQTLGQGPEFLTYFQNEAQLEKSRLLSDRFSAERPKGSFSTLEIQRTEQGDSAMYLCASMTGGSEKLFFGSGTQLSVL.

V usage is TRBV5-1 and J usage is TRBJ2-7; TRBD1 matches 7 bases. Germline loops: CDR1 SGHRS, CDR2 YFSETQ. The V segment lost 4 bases and the J segment 2 bases; nucleotides outside the gene matches: 6. The CDR3 has 14 amino acids. The CDR3: CASSPGTVTYEQYF. In DNA form, the CDR3 reads TGCGCCAGCAGCCCCGGGACAGTGACCTACGAGCAGTACTTC.

J is TRBJ1-1 and V is TRBV6-1; perhaps TRBD1 as D (6 bases). V lost 4 bases and J 4 bases, leaving 19 bases between the germline ends. Germline V gene data show CDR1 as MNHNS and CDR2 as SASEGT. The CDR3 length is 16 residues. CDR3 DNA: TGTGCCAGCAGTGGAGTAAGAGGGACAAGGATCACTGAAGCTTTCTTT. This gives the protein CASSGVRGTRITEAFF.

This clone was seen more than once but under ten times. The chain links TRBV15 to TRBJ2-2; TRBD1 matches at 7 bases. V dropped 3 bases and J dropped 7; count of bases not matched to a gene: 5. The germline gives CDR1 LNHNV, CDR2 YYDKDF (reference sequence). The CDR3 runs 14 residues. This CDR3 is CATSRRQGHGELFF. The CDR3 region has the DNA TGTGCCACCAGCAGGAGACAGGGCCACGGGGAGCTGTTTTTT.

The chain recombines TRBV7-2 with TRBJ2-3; 9 bases fit TRBD2. The CDR3 is 16 residues long. V gave up 8 bases and J gave up 10 bases; unmatched junction bases: 19. Germline CDR1 is SGHTA and CDR2 is FQGNSA. As DNA, the CDR3 is TGTGCCAGCCGCCGGTACCCCCTAGCGGGATATACCGCGCAGTATTTT. This translates into CASRRYPLAGYTAQYF. The full variable domain, rest sourced from reference TRBV7-2 and TRBJ2-3, is GAGVSQSPSNKVTEKGKDVELRCDPISGHTALYWYRQSLGQGLEFLIYFQGNSAPDKSGLPSDRFSAERTGGSVSTLTIQRTQQEDSAVYLCASRRYPLAGYTAQYFGPGTRLTVL.

The chain employs TRBV5-1 and TRBJ2-1; TRBD1 matches 7 bases. Germline V gene lookup returns CDR1 SGHRS and CDR2 YFSETQ. The CDR3 is made up of 14 amino acids. The ends lost 0 bases at V and 10 bases at J; junction bases unmatched: 7. This CDR3 reads CASSLVAGGSEQFF. The CDR3 DNA reads as TGCGCCAGCAGCTTGGTAGCAGGGGGATCGGAGCAGTTCTTC.

The rearrangement links TRBV7-2 to TRBJ1-6; 7 positions match TRBD1. Germline CDR1 is SGHTA and CDR2 is FQGNSA. V was clipped by 1 base and J by 18 bases; unmatched bases: 15. CDR3 size: 15 residues. CDR3 DNA sequence: TGTGCCAGCAGCTTAGGAGGGACAGTTCTTGGGGGTTCCCACTTT. It yields the protein CASSLGGTVLGGSHF.

The rearrangement uses TRBV27 and TRBJ2-2; D not certain. From germline, CDR1 is MNHEY and CDR2 SMNVEV (reference sequence). The CDR3 is 13 amino acids. Trimming took 4 bases from V and 4 from J, leaving 7 bases between them. The chain's CDR3 is CASSYFSTGELFF. Here the CDR3 DNA reads TGTGCCAGCAGTTATTTCAGCACCGGGGAGCTGTTTTTT.

This rearrangement joins TRBV6-2 or TRBV6-3 to TRBJ1-2; perhaps TRBD1 as D (5 bases). Germline V gene sequence: CDR1 MNHEY, CDR2 SVGEGT. This CDR3 comprises 13 residues. V was trimmed by 5 bases and J by 5 bases, leaving 12 bases between them. CDR3 amino acids: CASSGSPGYGYTF. The CDR3 DNA is TGTGCCAGCAGTGGCAGCCCAGGGTATGGCTACACCTTC.

The sample holds a few counts of this clone. The chain employs TRBV12-3 or TRBV12-4 and TRBJ2-1; D unresolved. The length of the CDR3 is 13 residues. V lost 3 bases, J lost 0 bases, and 3 bases lay in between. CDR3 region: CASSFGSYNEQFF. The CDR3 DNA sequence: TGTGCCAGCAGTTTCGGCTCCTACAATGAGCAGTTCTTC.

The chain links TRBV6-6 to TRBJ2-7, with D perhaps matching TRBD1 (7 bases). The V end lost 3 bases, the J end lost 6 bases, and 15 bases lay between the germline ends. Germline loops: CDR1 MNHNY, CDR2 SVGAGI (reference sequence). The CDR3 runs 14 residues. This CDR3 reads CASSYRQGGSEQYF. The DNA of the CDR3 is TGTGCCAGCAGTTATCGTCAGGGGGGCTCCGAGCAGTACTTC.

The rearrangement uses TRBV19 and TRBJ2-7; tentative D call: TRBD2 (7 bases). Trimming stripped 2 bases from V and 3 bases from J, with 17 bases between. The CDR3 consists of 16 residues. Germline V gives CDR1 LNHDA, CDR2 SQIVND (reference sequence). The CDR3 loop reads CASSIRGGASFYEQYF. The CDR3 nucleotides are TGTGCCAGTAGTATAAGGGGGGGGGCCTCCTTCTACGAGCAGTACTTC.